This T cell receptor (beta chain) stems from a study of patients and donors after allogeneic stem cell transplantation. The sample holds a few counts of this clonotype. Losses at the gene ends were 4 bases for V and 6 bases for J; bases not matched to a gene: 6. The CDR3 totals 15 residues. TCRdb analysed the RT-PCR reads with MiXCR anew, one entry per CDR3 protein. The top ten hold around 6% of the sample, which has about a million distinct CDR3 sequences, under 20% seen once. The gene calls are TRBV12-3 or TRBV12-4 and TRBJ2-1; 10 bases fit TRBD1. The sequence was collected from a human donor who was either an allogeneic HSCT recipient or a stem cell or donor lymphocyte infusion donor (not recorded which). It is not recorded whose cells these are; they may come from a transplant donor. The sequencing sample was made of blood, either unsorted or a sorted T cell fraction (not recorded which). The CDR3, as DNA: TGTGCCAGCAGTTCTTGGGACAGGGGTGCCAATGAGCAGTTCTTC. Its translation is CASSSWDRGANEQFF.